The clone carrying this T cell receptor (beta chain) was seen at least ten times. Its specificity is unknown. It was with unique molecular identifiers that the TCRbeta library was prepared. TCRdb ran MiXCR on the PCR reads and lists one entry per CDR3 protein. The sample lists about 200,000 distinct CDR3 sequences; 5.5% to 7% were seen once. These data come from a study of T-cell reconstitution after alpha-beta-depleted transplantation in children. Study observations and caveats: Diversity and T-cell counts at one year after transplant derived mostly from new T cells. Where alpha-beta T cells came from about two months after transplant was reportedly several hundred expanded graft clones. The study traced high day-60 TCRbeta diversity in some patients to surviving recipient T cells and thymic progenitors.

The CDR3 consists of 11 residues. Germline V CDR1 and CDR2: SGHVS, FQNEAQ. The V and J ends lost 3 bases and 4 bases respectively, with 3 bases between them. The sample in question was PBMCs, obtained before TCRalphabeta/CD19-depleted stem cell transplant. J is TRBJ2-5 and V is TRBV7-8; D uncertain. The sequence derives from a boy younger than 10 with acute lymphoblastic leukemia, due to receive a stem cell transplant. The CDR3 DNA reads TGTGCCAGCAGCTTCCGAGAGACCCAGTACTTC. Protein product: CASSFRETQYF.